One sample yielded the 6 T cell receptor beta chains listed below, sequenced in a study of early T cells in non-severe SARS-CoV-2 infection. TCRdb called the 5' RACE reads again in MiXCR, with one record for every CDR3 protein. Of about 36,000 distinct CDR3 sequences in the sample, roughly 5.4% were seen once. The sample was whole blood. All receptors derive from an adult who was a healthcare worker with PCR-confirmed SARS-CoV-2 infection or an uninfected control (not recorded which).

This clonotype was counted at least ten times. This chain links TRBV29-1 with TRBJ2-1, with 8 positions matching TRBD1. This CDR3 spans 14 amino acids. V was clipped by 5 bases and J by 5 bases; unmatched bases: 8. The germline V gene has CDR1 SQVTM and CDR2 ANQGSEA. DNA for the CDR3: TGCAGCGTTAGACAGGGGAGGTTTAACAATGAGCAGTTCTTC. Its protein product is CSVRQGRFNNEQFF.

J is TRBJ1-1 and V is TRBV7-2; 7 bases line up with TRBD1. The trim removed 5 bases at V and 12 bases at J, leaving 12 bases unmatched. The CDR3 runs to 13 residues. CDR1 and CDR2 (germline): SGHTA, FQGNSA. The CDR3 nucleotides read TGTGCCAGCAGCCCCCAACGACAGGGCTTGACTTTCTTT. It translates to CASSPQRQGLTFF.

This clonotype was counted many times. This chain connects TRBV30 to TRBJ2-1; TRBD2 matches 10 bases. This CDR3 is built from 14 residues. With 3 bases clipped from V and 3 bases from J, the junction kept 2 bases outside the gene matches. Germline V gives CDR1 GTSNPN, CDR2 SVGIG (reference sequence). Here the CDR3 reads CAWRVAGGYNEQFF. Written as DNA, the CDR3 is TGTGCCTGGAGAGTAGCGGGAGGCTACAATGAGCAGTTCTTC.

In regard to this clonotype: This sequence may be a read error, since a much larger clone differs from it by one base. This chain uses TRBV12-3 or TRBV12-4 with TRBJ2-5; D is unresolved. The length of the CDR3 is 12 residues. The CDR3 DNA sequence: TGTGCCAGCAATTTAGACGGAGAGACCCAGTACTTC. Residues: CASNLDGETQYF.

This clonotype has a handful of counts. This chain joins TRBV2 and TRBJ2-7; 10 nucleotides line up with TRBD2. Germline V lookup: CDR1 SNHLY, CDR2 FYNNEI. This CDR3 spans 14 amino acids. V lost 6 bases, J lost 2 bases, and 4 bases stayed unmatched. CDR3 amino acids: CASRGTSEAYEQYF. The CDR3 DNA reads TGTGCCAGCAGAGGGACTAGCGAGGCCTACGAGCAGTACTTC. The full variable domain, rest sourced from reference TRBV2 and TRBJ2-7, is EPEVTQTPSHQVTQMGQEVILRCVPISNHLYFYWYRQILGQKVEFLVSFYNNEISEKSEIFDDQFSVERPDGSNFTLKIRSTKLEDSAMYFCASRGTSEAYEQYFGPGTRLTVT.

This clonotype came up many times. This chain links TRBV19 with TRBJ2-3; D is unresolved. This CDR3 contains 14 residues. The ends were cut back, 7 bases at V and 2 bases at J, with 13 bases in the middle. The germline CDR1 and CDR2 sequences are LNHDA and SQIVND (reference sequence). CDR3 loop: CASKVLISTDTQYF. The CDR3 DNA reads as TGTGCCAGTAAGGTACTGATTTCCACAGATACGCAGTATTTT.